This T cell receptor beta chain derives from a study of shared clonotypes between healthy human individuals. Across the study: Donors consisted of two women and a few men between 18 and 49.

The healthy adult donors were HIV-negative and reported no recent acute infections or vaccinations. Genomic DNA per cell subset filled all wells of several immunoSEQ plates. On ten immunoSEQ deep assay plates, unsorted PBMC DNA was sequenced. Libraries were prepared by immunoSEQ multiplex PCR; TCRdb keeps only in-frame clonotypes and omits some of them. The table includes about 480,000 clones, 60% to 80% detected once. The V end lost 0 bases, the J end lost 0 bases, and 8 bases lay between the germline ends. The germline V gene encodes CDR1 SGHVS and CDR2 FQNEAQ. The CDR3 spans 16 residues. This clone was detected once.

The receptor was derived from a middle-aged woman in good health. Some clones in this sample may be carry-over from other donors' samples. The chain links TRBV7-8 to TRBJ2-2; D perhaps matches TRBD2 (6 bases). The sample was PBMCs. CDR3 coding DNA: TGTGCCAGCAGCTTAGCGGAGGGAGCGAACACCGGGGAGCTGTTTTTT. This gives the protein CASSLAEGANTGELFF. The entire variable domain, with the rest obtained from reference TRBV7-8 and TRBJ2-2, is as follows: GAGVSQSPRYKVAKRGQDVALRCDPISGHVSLFWYQQALGQGPEFLTYFQNEAQLDKSGLPSDRFFAERPEGSVSTLKIQRTQQEDSAVYLCASSLAEGANTGELFFGEGSRLTVL.